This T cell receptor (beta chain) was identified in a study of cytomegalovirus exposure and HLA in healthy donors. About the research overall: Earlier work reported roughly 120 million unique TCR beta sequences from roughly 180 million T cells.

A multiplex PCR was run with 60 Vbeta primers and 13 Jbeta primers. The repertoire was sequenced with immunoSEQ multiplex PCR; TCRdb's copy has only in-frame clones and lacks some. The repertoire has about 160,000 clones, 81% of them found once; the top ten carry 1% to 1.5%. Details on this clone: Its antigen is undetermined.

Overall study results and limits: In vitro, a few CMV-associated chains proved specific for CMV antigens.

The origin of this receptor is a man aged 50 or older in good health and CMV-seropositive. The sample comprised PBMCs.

The CDR3 bases are TGTGCCAGCAGAACGGACAGGGTAGGTCAGCCCCAGCATTTT. Translation gives CASRTDRVGQPQHF. V usage is TRBV28 and J usage is TRBJ1-5; TRBD1 agrees at 8 bases. The V segment lost 6 bases and the J segment 6 bases; nucleotides outside the gene matches: 7. The CDR3 consists of 14 residues. Germline assignment: CDR1 MDHEN and CDR2 SYDVKM.